The rows below give T cell receptor beta chains drawn from one sample of a study of blood T cell repertoires in COVID-19. Profiled with immunoSEQ multiplex PCR; TCRdb holds only in-frame clones, not every one. The sample has some 150,000 clones; 70% to 90% are singletons. Sequenced: peripheral blood. These receptor sequences come from a human donor with acute or convalescent COVID-19. The donor label of this sample is uncertain. CDR3s include the opening cysteine and the closing phenylalanine or tryptophan. D genes are given only for firm matches. Clone size, where shown, is once, few, many, or a class for clones that have expanded.

>TRBJ2-1|few|TRBV5-4|TRBD2
TGTGCCAGCAGCTTGCCGGGACTAGCGGGACTCAATGAGCAGTTCTTC
CASSLPGLAGLNEQFF
>TRBJ1-5|NA|TRBV5-1|TRBD1
TGCGCCAGCAGCTTACGACAGGGGAGTAGCAATCAGCCCCAGCATTTT
CASSLRQGSSNQPQHF
>TRBJ1-4|NA|TRBV10-3|TRBD1
TGTGCCATCAGTACGGGACAGACAGTTGCAACTAATGAAAAACTGTTTTTT
CAISTGQTVATNEKLFF
>TRBJ2-7|once|TRBV6-5|NA
TGTGCCAGCAGTTACGGCTCGATGCAACCCTACGAGCAGTACTTC
CASSYGSMQPYEQYF
>TRBJ2-3|few|TRBV2|TRBD2
TGTGCCAGCAACCCGGGACTAGCGGTACCCGGTACGCAGTATTTT
CASNPGLAVPGTQYF
>TRBJ2-3|once|TRBV7-2|NA
TGTGCCAGCAGTTACACAGATACGCAGTATTTT
CASSYTDTQYF
>TRBJ2-1|NA|TRBV6-5|TRBD2
TGTGCCATCCATGGGACTAGCCAAAAAGATGAGCAGTTCTTC
CAIHGTSQKDEQFF
>TRBJ2-4|NA|TRBV4-2|NA
TGTGCCAGCAGCCAAGATAGCCCAGTAGCCAAAAACATTCAGTACTTC
CASSQDSPVAKNIQYF
>TRBJ1-2|NA|TRBV19|NA
TGTGCCAGTAGTACCCCCATGAGAGGGATTACCTATGGCTACACCTTC
CASSTPMRGITYGYTF
>TRBJ2-7|NA|TRBV28|TRBD2
TGTGCCAGCAGGTTAGCGGGGGGGCGCTACGAGCAGTACTTC
CASRLAGGRYEQYF
>TRBJ1-5|NA|TRBV7-9|TRBD1
TGTGCCAGCAGCTTAGAGGTGGGACAGGGATATCGCAATCAGCCCCAGCATTTT
CASSLEVGQGYRNQPQHF
>TRBJ1-4|NA|TRBV7-2|TRBD1
TGTGCCAGCAGCTCCCGACAGGGTGATGAAAAACTGTTTTTT
CASSSRQGDEKLFF
>TRBJ2-1|NA|TRBV11-3|TRBD1
TGTGCCAGCAGCTTGAGGTCGACAGGGAACAATGAGCAGTTCTTC
CASSLRSTGNNEQFF
>TRBJ1-1|NA|TRBV6-5|NA
TGTGCCAGCATCCAAAGGCAGGGGGAAGCTTTCTTT
CASIQRQGEAFF
>TRBJ1-5|NA|TRBV9|TRBD1
TGTGCCAGCAGCGTAGGGGACAGGAGTTCTCAGCCCCAGCATTTT
CASSVGDRSSQPQHF
>TRBJ1-6|NA|TRBV11-2|NA
TGTGCCAGCAGCTTAAGACAACCATATAATTCACCCCTCCACTTT
CASSLRQPYNSPLHF
>TRBJ1-5|NA|TRBV28|NA
TGTGCCAGCAGTTTCTTTTCACGGGGCAATCAGCCCCAGCATTTT
CASSFFSRGNQPQHF
>TRBJ2-2|NA|TRBV2|NA
TGTGCCAGCAAAGAACTCAGGCAGTCGAACACCGGGGAGCTGTTTTTT
CASKELRQSNTGELFF
>TRBJ1-2|NA|TRBV5-4|NA
TGTGCCAGCAGCTGGCTCGGGTCAGGGGTCAACTATGGCTACACCTTC
CASSWLGSGVNYGYTF
>TRBJ1-5|NA|TRBV19|TRBD1
TGTGCCAGTATTGACTGGGCAGGGGGAGGAAATCAGCCCCAGCATTTT
CASIDWAGGGNQPQHF
>TRBJ2-1|NA|TRBV5-5|NA
TGTGCCAGCAGCTTGGACAGATACAATGAGCAGTTCTTC
CASSLDRYNEQFF
>TRBJ1-2|NA|TRBV30|NA
TGTGCCTGGAGTGAATTCAGGAATGGCTACACCTTC
CAWSEFRNGYTF
>TRBJ2-1|few|TRBV2|NA
TGTGCCAGCAGTGAGGATCGTCGGAGGGCCGGAACCAATGAGCAGTTCTTC
CASSEDRRRAGTNEQFF
>TRBJ2-5|NA|TRBV5-4|TRBD1
TGTGCCAGCAGGCGTGATTCCGGGACAGCCATCCAAGAGACCCAGTACTTC
CASRRDSGTAIQETQYF
>TRBJ1-1|NA|TRBV14|TRBD1
TGTGCCAGCAGCCCGCCCGGGACAGGGGGGTGTTTCTTT
CASSPPGTGGCFF
>TRBJ1-5|NA|TRBV19|NA
TGTGCCAGTAGTTTTGTGAGTCAGCCCCAGCATTTT
CASSFVSQPQHF
>TRBJ2-2|NA|TRBV27|NA
TGTGCCAGCAGTCAACTTGGACTAACTGGGAACACCGGGGAGCTGTTTTTT
CASSQLGLTGNTGELFF
>TRBJ2-5|NA|TRBV6-5|TRBD1
TGTGCCAGCAGTTTTCCCAAGACAGGGAATCAAGAGACCCAGTACTTC
CASSFPKTGNQETQYF
>TRBJ2-1|NA|TRBV29-1|NA
TGCAGCGTTGGGCGGGCTGAGTCCTACAATGAGCAGTTCTTC
CSVGRAESYNEQFF
>TRBJ2-1|NA|TRBV4-2|TRBD2
TGTGCCAGCAGCCAAGATTTTAGGCTAGCGGGGGGCGGGGAGCAGTTCTTC
CASSQDFRLAGGGEQFF
>TRBJ1-1|NA|TRBV5-8|NA
TGTGCCAGCAGACAAAGTACCTGGCAGGGTGGTGAAGCTTTCTTT
CASRQSTWQGGEAFF
>TRBJ2-2|NA|TRBV12-5|TRBD2
TGTGCTAGTGCCTTCCCGGGACTAGCGGGGGGACCCCACACCGGGGAGCTGTTTTTT
CASAFPGLAGGPHTGELFF
>TRBJ1-2|NA|TRBV10-3|TRBD1
TGTGCCATCAGGGTCGGGACAGGCTATGGGGGCTACACCTTC
CAIRVGTGYGGYTF
>TRBJ2-2|NA|TRBV6-5|TRBD1
TGTGCCAGTACCACAGGGGGGACCACCGGGGAGCTGTTTTTT
CASTTGGTTGELFF
>TRBJ2-7|NA|TRBV3-1/TRBV3-2|TRBD1
TGTGCCAGCAGCCACCCCACCACGGGACAGGGGGCCTACGAGCAGTACTTC
CASSHPTTGQGAYEQYF
>TRBJ2-3|NA|TRBV20-1|TRBD1
TGCAGTGCTAGTTTACAGGGGGGAACAGATACGCAGTATTTT
CSASLQGGTDTQYF